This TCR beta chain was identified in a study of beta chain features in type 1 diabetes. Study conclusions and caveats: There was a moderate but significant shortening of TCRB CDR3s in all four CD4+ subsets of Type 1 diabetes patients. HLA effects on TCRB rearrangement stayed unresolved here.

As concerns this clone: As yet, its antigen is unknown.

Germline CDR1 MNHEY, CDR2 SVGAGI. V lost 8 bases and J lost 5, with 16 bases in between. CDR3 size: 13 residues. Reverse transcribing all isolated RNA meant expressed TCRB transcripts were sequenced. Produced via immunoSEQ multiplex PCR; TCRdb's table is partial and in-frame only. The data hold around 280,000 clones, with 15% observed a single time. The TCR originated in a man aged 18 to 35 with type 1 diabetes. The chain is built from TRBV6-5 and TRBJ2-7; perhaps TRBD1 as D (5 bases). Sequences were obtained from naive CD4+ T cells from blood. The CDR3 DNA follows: TGTGCCAGCTCAAGGGCAGGGTGGCACGAGCAGTACTTC. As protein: CASSRAGWHEQYF.